These 28 T cell receptor beta chains were all obtained from the same sample, sequenced in a study of human T cells and chemical hapten exposure. The time point: patch test 1, 2 weeks after DPC sensitization. Treatment given: therapeutic diphenylcyclopropenone sensitization with weekly scalp DPC. TCRdb re-called the RACE reads through MiXCR, storing one row per CDR3 protein. The repertoire holds 85,000 to 100,000 distinct CDR3 sequences, with 9.5% to 15% as singletons. Sequencing used whole blood, obtained in connection with sensitization to the hapten diphenylcyclopropenone (DPC). These receptors were collected from a woman between 35 and 50 years old with alopecia areata. Some clones in this sample may be carry-over from other donors' samples.

J is TRBJ1-1 and V is TRBV18; no definite D call. Trimming stripped 4 bases from V and 4 bases from J, with 19 bases between. This CDR3 is 16 amino acids long. Germline-derived CDR1 and CDR2 are KGHSH and LQKENI. CDR3 in amino acids: CASSLRQGGRGTEAFF. The DNA for the CDR3 is TGTGCCAGCTCACTCCGTCAAGGAGGCCGAGGCACTGAAGCTTTCTTT.

The table lists this clonotype with many counts. V and J are TRBV6-2 or TRBV6-3 and TRBJ2-7; the D gene is possibly TRBD2 (6 bases). The CDR3 extends over 15 amino acids. CDR1 MNHEY and CDR2 SVGEGT come from the germline V gene. The V and J ends lost 0 bases and 3 bases respectively, with 12 bases between them. In DNA form, the CDR3 reads TGTGCCAGCAGTTACTCCCCGGACGGGAGCTACGAGCAGTACTTC. Residues: CASSYSPDGSYEQYF.

The genes are TRBV29-1 and TRBJ2-2; 7 bases match TRBD2. With V trimmed by 6 bases and J by 6 bases, 1 base remained unmatched. The CDR3 covers 11 residues. Looked up from germline, CDR1 is SQVTM and CDR2 is ANQGSEA. The CDR3 bases are TGCAGCGTGGGACTACCCGGGGAGCTGTTTTTT. Residues: CSVGLPGELFF.

This clonotype was counted only a few times. The genes are TRBV28 and TRBJ1-6; unclear D gene. Germline CDR1 MDHEN, CDR2 SYDVKM. This CDR3 is built from 16 residues. Trimming removed 7 bases from V and 4 bases from J, with 17 bases in between. The CDR3 loop reads CASTTPEGSYNSPLHF. CDR3 sequence (DNA): TGTGCCAGCACCACCCCGGAGGGATCTTATAATTCACCCCTCCACTTT.

In this sample, this clonotype turned up many times. V and J are TRBV7-9 and TRBJ2-7, with D unclear. The CDR3 totals 13 residues. Germline CDR1 SEHNR, CDR2 FQNEAQ (reference sequence). The V gene lost 3 bases and the J gene lost 0 bases, with 6 bases spanning the gap. DNA for the CDR3: TGTGCCAGCAGCTTGTGGACCTCCTACGAGCAGTACTTC. This sequence encodes CASSLWTSYEQYF.

This clonotype has a handful of counts. This chain joins TRBV7-9 and TRBJ1-4; no clear D. This CDR3 spans 15 amino acids. Germline V gives CDR1 SEHNR, CDR2 FQNEAQ (reference sequence). V lost 1 base and J 4 bases, leaving 10 bases between the germline ends. CDR3 nucleotides: TGTGCCAGCAGCTTAGGGGCGGGTAATAATGAAAAACTGTTTTTT. This translates into CASSLGAGNNEKLFF.

This clonotype appeared a few times. The chain combines TRBV7-9 with TRBJ2-7, with D hard to call. V gave up 2 bases and J gave up 2 bases, with 13 bases separating them. The CDR3 extends over 15 amino acids. Germline CDR1 is SEHNR and CDR2 is FQNEAQ (reference sequence). CDR3 sequence reads: CASSLSPSRTYEQYF. CDR3 bases: TGTGCCAGCAGCTTATCCCCGAGCAGGACCTACGAGCAGTACTTC. Drawing the rest from reference TRBV7-9 and TRBJ2-7, the complete variable domain is DTGVSQNPRHKITKRGQNVTFRCDPISEHNRLYWYRQTLGQGPEFLTYFQNEAQLEKSRLLSDRFSAERPKGSFSTLEIQRTEQGDSAMYLCASSLSPSRTYEQYFGPGTRLTVT.

This clonotype was counted ten times or more. V usage is TRBV10-3 and J usage is TRBJ1-4; D remains unclear. With 0 bases removed from V and 8 bases from J, the gap between germline ends came to 4 bases. The V gene's germline CDR1 is ENHRY and CDR2 SYGVKD. The CDR3 spans 12 residues. The CDR3 sequence: CAISESAEKLFF. CDR3 bases: TGTGCCATCAGTGAGTCGGCCGAAAAACTGTTTTTT.

This clonotype was seen at least ten times. The genes are TRBV9 and TRBJ1-1; D unclear. The CDR3 is 13 residues long. Trimming shortened V by 1 base and J by 3 bases, and 7 bases separated the two germline ends. The germline V gene has CDR1 SGDLS and CDR2 YYNGEE. The CDR3 DNA reads TGTGCCAGCAGCGTATCCGGGGACACTGAAGCTTTCTTT. Translation gives CASSVSGDTEAFF.

This clonotype was counted only a few times. This chain links TRBV30 with TRBJ2-1, with 12 nucleotides matching TRBD2. This CDR3 is 16 amino acids long. Germline V gives CDR1 GTSNPN, CDR2 SVGIG (reference sequence). Germline trimming cut 0 bases from V and 10 bases from J; bases unmatched to any gene: 10. The CDR3, as DNA: TGTGCCTGGAGTGTCCCTTATGGACTAGCGGGACCAGAGCAGTTCTTC. Translating it yields CAWSVPYGLAGPEQFF. The full variable domain, in which reference TRBV30 and TRBJ2-1 provide the parts outside the CDR3, is SQTIHQWPATLVQPVGSPLSLECTVEGTSNPNLYWYRQAAGRGLQLLFYSVGIGQISSEVPQNLSASRPQDRQFILSSKKLLLSDSGFYLCAWSVPYGLAGPEQFFGPGTRLTVL.

This chain connects TRBV28 to TRBJ1-1; D remains unclear. The CDR3 is 13 amino acids. Trimming cost V 7 bases and J 8 bases, with 17 bases left between them. The germline V gene encodes CDR1 MDHEN and CDR2 SYDVKM. In DNA, the CDR3 is TGTGCCAGCACCCGATCGGGCCTCAGAGAAGCTTTCTTT. Residues: CASTRSGLREAFF. Full variable domain (rest looked up from reference TRBV28 and TRBJ1-1): DVKVTQSSRYLVKRTGEKVFLECVQDMDHENMFWYRQDPGLGLRLIYFSYDVKMKEKGDIPEGYSVSREKKERFSLILESASTNQTSMYLCASTRSGLREAFFGQGTRLTVV.

This clonotype has ten or more counts. The chain recombines TRBV6-5 with TRBJ1-5; D is unclear. This CDR3 is built from 16 residues. CDR1 and CDR2 from the germline V gene are MNHEY and SVGAGI. V lost 0 bases and J 6 bases, leaving 15 bases between the germline ends. Here the CDR3 DNA reads TGTGCCAGCAGTTACTCTGGGCTACCCGGTGGTCAGCCCCAGCATTTT. This sequence encodes CASSYSGLPGGQPQHF.

In this sample, this clonotype turned up a few times. The CDR3 is CASSYGKGPEYF. CDR3 nucleotides: TGTGCCAGCAGTTACGGAAAGGGACCAGAGTACTTC. The chain joins TRBV6-6 to TRBJ2-4; D may correspond to TRBD1 or TRBD2 (5 bases each). V was cut by 2 bases and J by 14 bases, with 13 bases left in between. CDR1 and CDR2 from the germline V gene are MNHNY and SVGAGI (reference sequence). The length of the CDR3 is 12 residues.

The table lists this clonotype with many counts. The V and J genes are TRBV7-9 and TRBJ1-2; D uncertain. The germline V and J ends were trimmed by 3 bases and 5 bases, with 4 bases remaining between them. The germline V gene encodes CDR1 SEHNR and CDR2 FQNEAQ (reference sequence). The CDR3 contains 11 residues. CDR3 in amino acids: CASSLLYGYTF. CDR3 coding DNA: TGTGCCAGCAGCTTGCTTTATGGCTACACCTTC. The full variable domain, in which reference TRBV7-9 and TRBJ1-2 provide the parts outside the CDR3, is DTGVSQNPRHKITKRGQNVTFRCDPISEHNRLYWYRQTLGQGPEFLTYFQNEAQLEKSRLLSDRFSAERPKGSFSTLEIQRTEQGDSAMYLCASSLLYGYTFGSGTRLTVV.

At least ten counts were recorded for this clonotype. V is TRBV28 and J is TRBJ2-5; D uncertain. Trimming stripped 6 bases from V and 2 bases from J, with 4 bases between. Germline CDR1 and CDR2: MDHEN and SYDVKM. The CDR3 runs 11 residues. CDR3 nucleotide sequence: TGTGCCAGCAGCCGACAAGAGACCCAGTACTTC. This encodes CASSRQETQYF.

The CDR3 DNA reads as TGCAGCGTTGAAGACTTTGCGGGTGCATCCTACAATGAGCAGTTCTTC. This gives the protein CSVEDFAGASYNEQFF. The chain combines TRBV29-1 with TRBJ2-1; possible D gene TRBD2, 5 bases. The V and J ends lost 0 bases and 1 base respectively, with 13 bases between them. This CDR3 contains 16 residues. Per the germline V gene, CDR1 is SQVTM and CDR2 is ANQGSEA.

This chain joins TRBV5-1 and TRBJ1-1; D gene ambiguous. Germline-derived CDR1 and CDR2 are SGHRS and YFSETQ. The CDR3 consists of 13 residues. With 1 base removed from V and 1 base from J, the gap between germline ends came to 5 bases. The CDR3 nucleotides are TGCGCCAGCAGCTTGAACCCGAACACTGAAGCTTTCTTT. Translation: CASSLNPNTEAFF.

This chain connects TRBV24-1 to TRBJ1-3; D is unclear. Per germline, CDR1 KGHDR and CDR2 SFDVKD. V was shortened by 4 bases and J by 3 bases, with 6 bases between the two germline ends. CDR3 length: 13 residues. The CDR3 reads CATSEQNGNTIYF. CDR3 DNA sequence: TGTGCCACCAGTGAGCAAAATGGAAACACCATATATTTT.

This clonotype has a handful of counts. The chain recombines TRBV7-2 with TRBJ2-1; D might be TRBD1 (6 bases). The CDR3 has 15 amino acids. The germline V gene has CDR1 SGHTA and CDR2 FQGNSA. Trimming pared 2 bases from V and 2 bases from J, leaving 10 bases between. CDR3 region: CASSLLRTAYNEQFF. The CDR3 DNA reads TGTGCCAGCAGCTTACTAAGGACAGCCTACAATGAGCAGTTCTTC.

This clonotype was counted only a few times. The gene calls are TRBV12-3 or TRBV12-4 and TRBJ2-1; TRBD2 agrees at 10 bases. The CDR3 extends over 12 amino acids. J was trimmed by 13 bases and V by 3 bases; bases with no gene match: 3. CDR3 loop: CASSFLAGDQFF. CDR3 nucleotide sequence: TGTGCCAGCAGTTTTCTAGCGGGAGATCAGTTCTTC.

The chain couples TRBV12-3 or TRBV12-4 to TRBJ1-2, with D hard to call. With 5 bases removed from V and 8 bases from J, the gap between germline ends came to 9 bases. The CDR3 runs 11 residues. In DNA form, the CDR3 reads TGTGCCAGCAGTCAGGCGGGAGGCTACACCTTC. This gives the protein CASSQAGGYTF.

This clonotype was recorded at least ten times. The chain carries TRBV28 and TRBJ1-1; possible D gene TRBD1, 5 bases. Germline V gene lookup returns CDR1 MDHEN and CDR2 SYDVKM. Trimming took off 2 bases at V and 2 bases at J, with 9 bases between the two ends. The CDR3 is 14 residues long. The CDR3 DNA reads TGTGCCAGCAGTTTACGGGGCTTTAACACTGAAGCTTTCTTT. It encodes CASSLRGFNTEAFF. Using reference TRBV28 and TRBJ1-1 for the parts outside the CDR3, the full variable domain is DVKVTQSSRYLVKRTGEKVFLECVQDMDHENMFWYRQDPGLGLRLIYFSYDVKMKEKGDIPEGYSVSREKKERFSLILESASTNQTSMYLCASSLRGFNTEAFFGQGTRLTVV.

This clonotype was seen many times. The chain is built from TRBV12-3 or TRBV12-4 and TRBJ2-7; D uncertain. V was shortened by 6 bases and J by 0 bases, with 6 bases between the two germline ends. The CDR3 consists of 12 residues. CDR3 loop: CASSRRSYEQYF. CDR3 DNA: TGTGCCAGCAGCCGTCGCTCCTACGAGCAGTACTTC.

The V and J genes are TRBV12-3 or TRBV12-4 and TRBJ2-5, with D unresolved. The CDR3 spans 11 residues. V lost 4 bases and J lost 7, with 7 bases in between. The CDR3 DNA reads as TGTGCCAGCAGTTCCCTCGGGACCCAGTACTTC. This codes for CASSSLGTQYF.

This clonotype has ten or more counts. The chain uses TRBV12-5 and TRBJ2-3; maybe TRBD2 (6 bases). The CDR3 extends over 15 amino acids. The germline V and J ends were trimmed by 4 bases and 3 bases, with 14 bases remaining between them. Per germline, CDR1 LGHNT and CDR2 FRNRAP. The CDR3 protein is CASGSAVGGTDTQYF. The CDR3 DNA sequence: TGTGCTAGTGGTTCAGCGGTAGGAGGGACAGATACGCAGTATTTT.

This clonotype was detected only a few times. The gene calls are TRBV4-3 and TRBJ2-4; D might be TRBD2 (6 bases). With 0 bases removed from V and 1 base from J, the gap between germline ends came to 10 bases. Germline V gives CDR1 LGHNA, CDR2 YSLEER. The CDR3 runs to 16 residues. The CDR3 region has the DNA TGCGCCAGCAGCCAAGATGTCACTAGCGCCAAAAACATTCAGTACTTC. It encodes CASSQDVTSAKNIQYF.

Many counts were recorded for this clonotype. The genes are TRBV29-1 and TRBJ1-1, with TRBD1 as a possible D gene (5 bases). Trimming cost V 6 bases and J 7 bases, with 15 bases left between them. This CDR3 region has 12 residues. Per germline, CDR1 SQVTM and CDR2 ANQGSEA. CDR3 bases: TGCAGCGTGGGGCCCCCGTCAAGTGAAGCTTTCTTT. It encodes CSVGPPSSEAFF.

This clonotype was observed at least ten times. This sequence joins TRBV7-8 and TRBJ1-3; D may be TRBD1 (5 bases). The ends were cut back, 6 bases at V and 0 bases at J, with 15 bases in the middle. CDR1 and CDR2 (germline): SGHVS, FQNEAQ. The CDR3 sequence is 16 residues long. The CDR3, as DNA: TGTGCCAGCAGTACCGGGGGGGGGAACTCTGGAAACACCATATATTTT. It translates to CASSTGGGNSGNTIYF.